The rows below give T cell receptor beta chains drawn from one sample of a study of blood T cell repertoires in COVID-19. The protocol was immunoSEQ multiplex PCR, while the TCRdb copy is restricted to in-frame clones and leaves out a portion. The profile covers around 40,000 clones, with around nine tenths appearing a single time and under 25% taken by the ten largest. Sequences were obtained from peripheral blood. Source of these receptors: a man aged 50-59 years with active COVID-19. CDR3s include the opening cysteine and the closing phenylalanine or tryptophan. The order of the fields is V gene, clone size, D gene, J gene, CDR3 DNA, CDR3 protein. D genes are given only for firm matches. For some rows the clone size is stated as once, few or many, or as a class when expanded; others skip it.

>TRBV6-5|.|.|TRBJ1-1
TGTGCCGGACGGGAGGGCGCATGGAACACTGAAGCTTTCTTT
CAGREGAWNTEAFF
>TRBV7-9|.|.|TRBJ2-1
TGTGCCAGCGGAGTCGGATCCTACAATGAGCAGTTCTTC
CASGVGSYNEQFF
>TRBV25-1|.|.|TRBJ1-1
TGTGCCAGCAGGGCGGGAGCCACTGAAGCTTTCTTT
CASRAGATEAFF
>TRBV28|.|.|TRBJ1-6
TGTGCCAGCAGTTGGAGGCCGAGCTCCTATAATTCACCCCTCCACTTT
CASSWRPSSYNSPLHF
>TRBV4-2|once|TRBD2|TRBJ2-2
TGTGCCAGCAGCCAAGACCCAGCGGGAGTACCCGGGGAGCTGTTTTTT
CASSQDPAGVPGELFF
>TRBV6-2/TRBV6-3|.|TRBD2|TRBJ2-7
TGTGCCAGCAGTCGAGCGGGAGGGTGGTCCTACGAGCAGTACTTC
CASSRAGGWSYEQYF
>TRBV2|.|.|TRBJ2-2
TGTGCCAGCATGAGAAACGCGAACACCGGGGAGCTGTTTTTT
CASMRNANTGELFF
>TRBV14|.|.|TRBJ2-7
TGTGCCAGCAGCCAAGATCCCCTCTACGAGCAGTACTTC
CASSQDPLYEQYF
>TRBV5-6|.|.|TRBJ2-7
TGTGCCAGCAGCTTGCTTAGTTTCTACGAGCAGTACTTC
CASSLLSFYEQYF
>TRBV5-6|.|.|TRBJ2-4
TGTGCCAGCAGCTTAAATTACCGGACTACAAACATTCAGTACTTC
CASSLNYRTTNIQYF
>TRBV15|.|TRBD1|TRBJ1-5
TGTGCCACCAGCAGCGCAGGAGGGACAGGGCCTAATCAGCCCCAGCATTTT
CATSSAGGTGPNQPQHF
>TRBV6-2/TRBV6-3|.|.|TRBJ1-2
TGTGCCAGCAGTTTCCCCCCAGGGAATGGCTACACCTTC
CASSFPPGNGYTF
>TRBV5-4|.|.|TRBJ2-7
TGTGCCAGCAGCTTGGGAGGCGGAAGCTCCTACGAGCAGTACTTC
CASSLGGGSSYEQYF
>TRBV29-1|.|.|TRBJ2-5
TGCAGCGTCCGAAAGGGGGGGAGTCCTCAAGAGACCCAGTACTTC
CSVRKGGSPQETQYF
>TRBV7-2|.|TRBD1|TRBJ1-4
TGTGCCAGCAGCTTGGGACAGGGGGTCGATGAAAAACTGTTTTTT
CASSLGQGVDEKLFF
>TRBV27|.|.|TRBJ2-3
TGTGCCAGCAAACTCAGCGGGTGGGGAGATACGCAGTATTTT
CASKLSGWGDTQYF
>TRBV7-2|.|TRBD2|TRBJ2-1
TGTGCCAGCAGCTTAGTTAGCGGGTCTGCGGGGGGTGAGCAGTTCTTC
CASSLVSGSAGGEQFF